This is a list of T cell receptor beta chains from one sample in a study of graft-versus-host responses after intestinal transplantation. Antigens of these TCRs are unknown. Sequenced by immunoSEQ multiplex PCR; TCRdb stores in-frame clones only, minus some. The table has around 90,000 clones, approximately 94% seen once; the top ten hold 0.15% to 0.2%. The source was unstimulated CD4+ T cells sorted from spleen or lymph node cells, collected before transplant. These receptors all come from a human donor who was the organ donor for an intestinal transplant. Each CDR3 is given with its conserved first and last residue. The D gene is left open where the match is weak. The size of a clone is reported for some rows only, either as once, few or many, or as a class for expanded clones.

TRBJ1-2	TRBV28	TRBD1	.	CASRAERQGANYGYTF	TGTGCCAGCAGGGCCGAAAGACAGGGCGCTAACTATGGCTACACCTTC
TRBJ2-3	TRBV29-1	.	.	CSVEIGPGGGDTQYF	TGCAGCGTTGAGATAGGCCCCGGGGGCGGAGATACGCAGTATTTT
TRBJ2-7	TRBV5-4	TRBD1	.	CASSSGTGTYEQYF	TGTGCCAGCAGCTCCGGGACAGGAACCTACGAGCAGTACTTC
TRBJ1-6	TRBV6-5	.	once	CASSSPPRGRNSPLHF	TGTGCCAGCAGTTCCCCCCCTAGGGGCCGAAATTCACCCCTCCACTTT
TRBJ1-1	TRBV5-1	.	.	CASSLVQGMNTEAFF	TGCGCCAGCAGCTTGGTGCAGGGCATGAACACTGAAGCTTTCTTT
TRBJ1-1	TRBV11-2	TRBD1	.	CASSLTGANTEAFF	TGTGCCAGCAGCTTGACAGGGGCGAACACTGAAGCTTTCTTT
TRBJ1-3	TRBV30	.	.	CAWTTGNTIYF	TGTGCCTGGACAACTGGAAACACCATATATTTT
TRBJ1-2	TRBV11-3	.	.	CASIPGVASEQYGYTF	TGTGCCAGCATCCCGGGCGTGGCTTCGGAACAGTATGGCTACACCTTC
TRBJ2-3	TRBV4-1	.	.	CASSRGGGPTDTQYF	TGCGCCAGCAGCCGAGGGGGGGGCCCCACAGATACGCAGTATTTT
TRBJ2-2	TRBV6-4	TRBD2	.	CASSERLAGGSNTGELFF	TGTGCCAGCAGTGAGAGGCTAGCGGGGGGCTCGAACACCGGGGAGCTGTTTTTT
TRBJ1-6	TRBV7-2	.	.	CASSPYDSPLHF	TGTGCCAGCAGCCCGTATGATTCACCCCTCCACTTT
TRBJ2-7	TRBV6-1	.	.	CASSTYEQYF	TGTGCCAGCAGTACCTACGAGCAGTACTTC
TRBJ1-2	TRBV6-6	.	few	CASSQDYGYTF	TGTGCCAGCAGTCAGGACTATGGCTACACCTTC
TRBJ2-7	TRBV28	TRBD1	.	CASSLGTARYEQYF	TGTGCCAGCAGTTTGGGGACAGCAAGGTACGAGCAGTACTTC
TRBJ2-7	TRBV28	TRBD1	.	CASSTGTVTYEQYF	TGTGCCAGCAGCACCGGGACAGTAACCTACGAGCAGTACTTC
TRBJ2-3	TRBV18	TRBD1	.	CASSPLGTGGEDTQYF	TGTGCCAGCTCACCCCTCGGGACAGGGGGCGAAGATACGCAGTATTTT
TRBJ2-7	TRBV7-8	TRBD1	.	CASSLLQGTSYEQYF	TGTGCCAGCAGCTTACTACAGGGGACCTCCTACGAGCAGTACTTC
TRBJ2-2	TRBV27	.	few	CASRSGYRAGELFF	TGTGCCAGTAGGAGCGGTTATCGCGCCGGGGAGCTGTTTTTT
TRBJ1-3	TRBV14	.	.	CASSQAPGSRNTIYF	TGTGCCAGCAGCCAAGCGCCAGGGTCGAGAAACACCATATATTTT
TRBJ1-5	TRBV19	.	.	CASSPREGSNQPQHF	TGTGCCAGTAGTCCTCGAGAGGGGAGCAATCAGCCCCAGCATTTT
TRBJ1-1	TRBV7-2	.	.	CASSLREGDTEAFF	TGTGCCAGCAGCTTAAGGGAGGGGGACACTGAAGCTTTCTTT
TRBJ2-5	TRBV25-1	.	.	CASSELVTKGETQYF	TGTGCCAGCAGTGAATTGGTGACAAAGGGAGAGACCCAGTACTTC
TRBJ1-2	TRBV28	.	.	CASSLVGFGGYTF	TGTGCCAGCAGTTTGGTCGGCTTTGGAGGCTACACCTTC
TRBJ1-1	TRBV7-2	.	once	CASSQITRVAFF	TGTGCCAGCAGCCAAATTACTAGGGTCGCTTTCTTT
TRBJ2-7	TRBV6-1	TRBD2	once	CASTQGGGYEQYF	TGTGCCAGCACTCAGGGCGGGGGCTACGAGCAGTACTTC
TRBJ2-7	TRBV2	.	once	CASRGPYEQYF	TGTGCCAGCAGGGGACCTTACGAGCAGTACTTC
TRBJ1-2	TRBV6-1	.	once	CASSLNYGYTF	TGTGCCAGCAGTCTTAACTATGGCTACACCTTC
TRBJ1-6	TRBV5-6	.	.	CASSLGVNNSPLHF	TGTGCCAGCAGCTTGGGGGTTAATAATTCACCCCTCCACTTT
TRBJ1-6	TRBV28	.	once	CASSPITKNNSPLHF	TGTGCCAGCAGCCCCATCACCAAGAATAATTCACCCCTCCACTTT
TRBJ1-1	TRBV27	.	once	CASKGVSPNTEAFF	TGTGCCAGCAAGGGGGTCTCACCGAACACTGAAGCTTTCTTT
TRBJ2-2	TRBV7-8	TRBD1	.	CASSFGQGRVNTGELFF	TGTGCCAGCAGCTTCGGACAGGGAAGGGTGAACACCGGGGAGCTGTTTTTT
TRBJ1-3	TRBV5-3	.	.	CARLLSSGNTIYF	TGTGCCCGGCTTCTGAGCTCTGGAAACACCATATATTTT
TRBJ2-1	TRBV11-1	.	.	CASSHPGAGLEQFF	TGTGCCAGCAGCCATCCGGGGGCGGGGCTTGAGCAGTTCTTC
TRBJ2-1	TRBV10-3	TRBD1	.	CAISAGTEYNEQFF	TGTGCCATCAGCGCCGGGACAGAATACAATGAGCAGTTCTTC
TRBJ1-1	TRBV7-9	.	.	CASSFAGSPEAFF	TGTGCCAGCAGCTTCGCAGGGTCACCTGAAGCTTTCTTT
TRBJ1-5	TRBV19	.	.	CASAGGGQPQHF	TGTGCCAGTGCCGGAGGGGGTCAGCCCCAGCATTTT
TRBJ1-5	TRBV2	.	.	CASSDLAPGLNQPQHF	TGTGCCAGCAGTGATCTTGCCCCTGGGCTCAATCAGCCCCAGCATTTT
TRBJ1-6	TRBV29-1	.	.	CSVGSGTNNSPLHF	TGCAGCGTTGGCTCGGGAACCAATAATTCACCCCTCCACTTT
TRBJ1-1	TRBV7-8	TRBD1	.	CASSLDYRGTEAFF	TGTGCCAGCAGCCTAGATTACAGGGGGACAGAAGCTTTCTTT
TRBJ1-1	TRBV7-9	.	.	CASSQTLNTEAFF	TGTGCCAGCAGCCAGACCCTGAACACTGAAGCTTTCTTT
TRBJ2-3	TRBV6-1	.	.	CASCQGGTDTQYF	TGTGCCAGCTGTCAGGGGGGGACAGATACGCAGTATTTT
TRBJ2-3	TRBV25-1	TRBD2	.	CASSDTSGGTDTQYF	TGTGCCAGCAGTGATACTAGCGGGGGCACAGATACGCAGTATTTT
TRBJ1-1	TRBV5-6	.	.	CASSLATGFSEAFF	TGTGCCAGCAGCCTAGCTACAGGGTTTTCTGAAGCTTTCTTT
TRBJ1-5	TRBV7-9	.	.	CASSFPNQPQHF	TGTGCCAGCAGCTTTCCCAATCAGCCCCAGCATTTT
TRBJ1-2	TRBV30	.	.	CAWSSGAPYTF	TGTGCCTGGAGTAGCGGCGCGCCCTACACCTTC
TRBJ2-5	TRBV7-6	.	.	CASSFLPGQETQYF	TGTGCCAGCAGCTTTTTGCCTGGCCAAGAGACCCAGTACTTC
TRBJ2-5	TRBV28	TRBD1	.	CASSKGAGTQYF	TGTGCCAGCAGTAAGGGGGCAGGGACCCAGTACTTC
TRBJ2-7	TRBV6-1	.	.	CASSPRVPTYEQYF	TGTGCCAGCAGTCCCAGGGTTCCAACCTACGAGCAGTACTTC